Listed below are T cell receptor beta chains from one sample, sequenced in a study of shared T cell receptors in the human thymus. The assay was immunoSEQ multiplex PCR, and TCRdb's table has in-frame clones only and misses some. This sample has just under 550,000 clones; around 78% occur once, and the top ten carry about 0.013%. The same sample was also used in a study of human thymus T cells.

The sequencing sample was made of thymocytes. The source is a boy less than two years old with a congenital heart defect. CDR3s include the opening cysteine and the closing phenylalanine or tryptophan. A D gene is named only where the DNA matches it firmly. For some rows the clone size is stated as once, few or many, or as a class when expanded; others skip it.

j_gene: TRBJ2-7
v_gene: TRBV5-1
d_gene: TRBD1
abundance: NA
CDR3aa: CASSFGTGGEQYF
CDR3nt: TGCGCCAGCAGCTTCGGGACAGGGGGCGAGCAGTACTTC

j_gene: TRBJ2-1
v_gene: TRBV13
d_gene: NA
abundance: NA
CDR3aa: CASSTLGTYYNEQFF
CDR3nt: TGTGCCAGCAGCACCCTCGGGACTTACTACAATGAGCAGTTCTTC

j_gene: TRBJ1-6
v_gene: TRBV15
d_gene: NA
abundance: NA
CDR3aa: CATSRHGNSPLHF
CDR3nt: TGTGCCACCAGCAGGCACGGGAATTCACCCCTCCACTTT

j_gene: TRBJ2-7
v_gene: TRBV14
d_gene: NA
abundance: few
CDR3aa: CASSQDQIGYEQYF
CDR3nt: TGTGCCAGCAGCCAAGATCAGATCGGGTACGAGCAGTACTTC

j_gene: TRBJ1-4
v_gene: TRBV25-1
d_gene: NA
abundance: once
CDR3aa: CASRSDRTNEKLFF
CDR3nt: TGTGCCAGCAGATCTGACAGGACAAATGAAAAACTGTTTTTT

j_gene: TRBJ2-5
v_gene: TRBV10-3
d_gene: TRBD2
abundance: NA
CDR3aa: CAISEPPTSGRVRETQYF
CDR3nt: TGTGCCATCAGTGAGCCCCCGACTAGCGGGAGGGTAAGGGAGACCCAGTACTTC

j_gene: TRBJ1-1
v_gene: TRBV9
d_gene: NA
abundance: NA
CDR3aa: CASSPSTVNTEAFF
CDR3nt: TGTGCCAGCAGCCCCTCGACAGTGAACACTGAAGCTTTCTTT

j_gene: TRBJ2-7
v_gene: TRBV7-2
d_gene: TRBD2
abundance: NA
CDR3aa: CASSLALTSGGSYEQYF
CDR3nt: TGTGCCAGCAGCTTAGCGCTGACTAGCGGGGGGTCCTACGAGCAGTACTTC

j_gene: TRBJ2-3
v_gene: TRBV5-1
d_gene: NA
abundance: NA
CDR3aa: CASSRMGSGTDTQYF
CDR3nt: TGCGCCAGCAGCCGCATGGGGAGCGGCACAGATACGCAGTATTTT

j_gene: TRBJ1-1
v_gene: TRBV7-3
d_gene: NA
abundance: NA
CDR3aa: CASSLTGGDTEAFF
CDR3nt: TGTGCCAGCAGCTTAACGGGGGGGGATACTGAAGCTTTCTTT

j_gene: TRBJ2-4
v_gene: TRBV7-2
d_gene: TRBD2
abundance: NA
CDR3aa: CASSVAGEWAKNIQYF
CDR3nt: TGTGCCAGCAGCGTAGCGGGAGAGTGGGCCAAAAACATTCAGTACTTC